Each of the 27 T cell receptor beta chains below was sequenced from the same sample in a study of blood T cell repertoires in COVID-19. Clones were sequenced by immunoSEQ multiplex PCR, and TCRdb holds only the in-frame ones, with some missing. The repertoire includes some 80,000 clones, 80% to 85% of them detected once, and approximately 39% sits in the top ten. Sequenced sample: peripheral blood. These receptor sequences come from a woman aged 70 to 79 with acute or convalescent COVID-19.

The V and J genes are TRBV5-1 and TRBJ2-1; 9 bases are a match to TRBD2. Germline CDR1 and CDR2: SGHRS and YFSETQ. CDR3 length: 15 residues. Germline trimming cut 1 base from V and 6 bases from J; bases unmatched to any gene: 5. CDR3 protein: CASSLTTSGRNEQFF. CDR3 nucleotides: TGCGCCAGCAGCTTGACGACTAGCGGCCGCAATGAGCAGTTCTTC.

This chain uses TRBV9 with TRBJ2-2; the D is unclear. Germline CDR1 SGDLS, CDR2 YYNGEE. V gave up 7 bases and J gave up 4 bases, with 23 bases separating them. The CDR3 consists of 17 residues. The CDR3 here is CASSSVLTTDLTGELFF. In nucleotides, the CDR3 is TGTGCCAGCTCATCAGTACTTACTACTGATCTCACCGGGGAGCTGTTTTTT.

The V call is TRBV15, the J call TRBJ2-7; possible D gene TRBD2, 5 bases. Germline-derived CDR1 and CDR2 are LNHNV and YYDKDF (reference sequence). The ends were cut back, 1 base at V and 0 bases at J, with 7 bases in the middle. The CDR3 has 14 amino acids. The CDR3 is CATSRGGSSYEQYF. CDR3 sequence (DNA): TGTGCCACCAGCAGAGGAGGGAGCTCCTACGAGCAGTACTTC.

This rearrangement joins TRBV5-8 to TRBJ2-1; 12 bases map to TRBD2. CDR1 is SGHTS and CDR2 is YDEGEE in the germline V gene. Trimming at V came to 6 bases and at J to 6 bases, leaving 7 bases not matched to a gene. The CDR3 loop spans 15 amino acids. CDR3 in DNA: TGTGCCAGCACCCTGGGACTAGCGGGCTTCAATGAGCAGTTCTTC. It yields the protein CASTLGLAGFNEQFF. The full variable domain, rest sourced from reference TRBV5-8 and TRBJ2-1, is EAGVTQSPTHLIKTRGQQATLRCSPISGHTSVYWYQQALGLGLQFLLWYDEGEERNRGNFPPRFSGRQFPNYSSELNVNALELEDSALYLCASTLGLAGFNEQFFGPGTRLTVL.

V is TRBV6-2 or TRBV6-3 and J is TRBJ1-2, with D possibly matching TRBD1 (6 bases). The CDR3 spans 15 residues. In germline, CDR1 is MNHEY, CDR2 SVGEGT. Trimming took off 4 bases at V and 4 bases at J, with 16 bases between the two ends. The CDR3 DNA reads as TGTGCCAGCAGTTCAAACAGGGCGACCGTCTATGGCTACACCTTC. Translation: CASSSNRATVYGYTF.

This chain uses TRBV20-1 with TRBJ1-1, with D hard to call. V was trimmed by 2 bases and J by 4 bases, leaving 5 bases between them. This CDR3 spans 11 amino acids. Germline CDR1 reads DFQATT; CDR2 reads SNEGSKA (reference sequence). In DNA form, the CDR3 reads TGCAGTGCTAGACCCTCCACTGAAGCTTTCTTT. This sequence encodes CSARPSTEAFF.

The CDR3 sequence: CASSLTAGGYGYTF. The CDR3 coding sequence is TGTGCCAGCAGCTTAACGGCAGGGGGATATGGCTACACCTTC. This chain links TRBV7-3 with TRBJ1-2; 7 bases align to TRBD1. Germline assignment: CDR1 SGHTA and CDR2 FQGTGA. J was trimmed by 5 bases and V by 0 bases; bases with no gene match: 3. CDR3 length: 14 amino acids.

The chain joins TRBV24-1 to TRBJ2-1; 10 bases align to TRBD2. With V trimmed by 1 base and J by 9 bases, 8 bases remained unmatched. Germline CDR1 reads KGHDR; CDR2 reads SFDVKD. The CDR3 loop spans 16 amino acids. The CDR3 region is CATSDLSGRAITEQFF. Here the CDR3 DNA reads TGTGCCACCAGTGATTTAAGCGGGAGGGCTATTACTGAGCAGTTCTTC.

A note on this clone: One base away lies a much larger clone, so this may be a sequencing read error. The rearrangement joins TRBV27 to TRBJ1-6; TRBD1 might be the D (6 bases). The germline gives CDR1 MNHEY, CDR2 SMNVEV (reference sequence). This CDR3 region has 13 residues. The germline V and J ends were trimmed by 5 bases and 5 bases, with 7 bases remaining between them. The CDR3 DNA is TGTGCCAGCAGTCGGACAGATAATTCACCCCTCCACTTT. Protein: CASSRTDNSPLHF.

This sequence joins TRBV6-5 and TRBJ2-3; maybe TRBD2 (6 bases). The V end lost 4 bases, the J end lost 3 bases, and 11 bases lay between the germline ends. CDR1 MNHEY and CDR2 SVGAGI come from the germline V gene. CDR3 length: 14 amino acids. The CDR3 region has the DNA TGTGCCAGCAGTTCGGGCGGGATGACAGATACGCAGTATTTT. This codes for CASSSGGMTDTQYF.

J is TRBJ2-5 and V is TRBV6-5, with TRBD2 identical over 13 bases. This CDR3 has 15 residues. V gave up 6 bases and J gave up 5 bases; unmatched junction bases: 6. CDR1 MNHEY and CDR2 SVGAGI come from the germline V gene. The CDR3: CASRTGLAGHETQYF. CDR3 DNA: TGTGCCAGCAGGACGGGACTAGCGGGACACGAGACCCAGTACTTC.

This chain connects TRBV5-1 to TRBJ2-5; 9 nucleotides match TRBD2. Germline values: CDR1 SGHRS, CDR2 YFSETQ. With 2 bases clipped from V and 5 bases from J, the junction kept 10 bases outside the gene matches. This CDR3 spans 16 amino acids. CDR3 sequence reads: CASSFAGGNSRETQYF. The CDR3 DNA reads TGCGCCAGCAGCTTCGCGGGAGGGAACAGCAGGGAGACCCAGTACTTC. Complete variable domain (other parts from reference TRBV5-1 and TRBJ2-5): KAGVTQTPRYLIKTRGQQVTLSCSPISGHRSVSWYQQTPGQGLQFLFEYFSETQRNKGNFPGRFSGRQFSNSRSEMNVSTLELGDSALYLCASSFAGGNSRETQYFGPGTRLLVL.

The V and J genes are TRBV19 and TRBJ1-1, with D perhaps TRBD1 (5 bases). The CDR3 consists of 18 residues. The V gene lost 10 bases and the J gene lost 0 bases, with 27 bases spanning the gap. Germline V gives CDR1 LNHDA, CDR2 SQIVND (reference sequence). CDR3 bases: TGTGCCACCCTTTCACCCTTCGCGGGGGGAGACTTGAACACTGAAGCTTTCTTT. Its protein product is CATLSPFAGGDLNTEAFF.

This chain uses TRBV7-8 with TRBJ2-3; 13 bases line up with TRBD2. The trim removed 5 bases at V and 3 bases at J, leaving 8 bases unmatched. CDR3 size: 17 residues. In germline, CDR1 is SGHVS, CDR2 FQNEAQ. The CDR3 DNA reads TGTGCCAGCAGCCCCTGGACTAGCGGGAGAATGACAGATACGCAGTATTTT. This sequence encodes CASSPWTSGRMTDTQYF.

The chain links TRBV18 to TRBJ2-1; 7 bases are a match to TRBD2. The V and J ends lost 4 bases and 2 bases, in that order; junction bases with no gene match: 11. The CDR3 runs to 17 residues. Germline V CDR1 and CDR2: KGHSH, LQKENI. The CDR3 coding sequence is TGTGCCAGCTCACGGGTAGCGGGCGTAAGCCCCTACAATGAGCAGTTCTTC. Its translation: CASSRVAGVSPYNEQFF.

This chain connects TRBV3-1 (or the pseudogene TRBV3-2) to TRBJ1-5; D gene ambiguous. The V gene lost 0 bases and the J gene lost 1 base, with 7 bases spanning the gap. CDR3 size: 15 residues. CDR1 and CDR2 (germline): LGHDT, YNNKEL (reference sequence). The CDR3: CASSQDRVSNQPQHF. CDR3 sequence (DNA): TGTGCCAGCAGCCAAGATCGGGTCAGCAATCAGCCCCAGCATTTT.

This clone was recorded at least ten times. This rearrangement joins TRBV3-1 (or the pseudogene TRBV3-2) to TRBJ1-1; maybe TRBD1 (5 bases). The V end lost 0 bases, the J end lost 4 bases, and 9 bases lay between the germline ends. This CDR3 comprises 14 residues. Germline CDR1 is LGHDT and CDR2 is YNNKEL (reference sequence). CDR3: CASSQDQGSTEAFF. For the CDR3, the DNA is TGTGCCAGCAGCCAAGATCAGGGAAGCACTGAAGCTTTCTTT.

CDR3 residues: CATSDPGTGGEEQYF. The CDR3 DNA is TGTGCCACCAGTGATCCTGGGACAGGGGGTGAGGAGCAGTACTTC. V usage is TRBV24-1 and J usage is TRBJ2-7; TRBD1 matches 11 bases. Germline V lookup: CDR1 KGHDR, CDR2 SFDVKD. This CDR3 is 15 amino acids long. The ends lost 3 bases at V and 7 bases at J; junction bases unmatched: 7.

The chain carries TRBV15 and TRBJ2-1, with 10 bases identical to TRBD2. CDR3 length: 15 residues. V lost 4 bases to trimming and J lost 7 bases; unmatched junction nucleotides: 7. CDR1 is LNHNV and CDR2 is YYDKDF in the germline V gene (reference sequence). The CDR3 loop is CATSNLAGVFNEQFF. DNA for the CDR3: TGTGCCACCAGCAATCTAGCGGGAGTGTTTAATGAGCAGTTCTTC.

This CDR3 is CASTQGSYNSPLHF. The CDR3 DNA reads TGTGCCAGCACACAGGGCTCCTATAATTCACCCCTCCACTTT. The chain combines TRBV6-5 with TRBJ1-6; D perhaps matches TRBD1 (6 bases). This CDR3 spans 14 amino acids. The germline gives CDR1 MNHEY, CDR2 SVGAGI. V gave up 7 bases and J gave up 0 bases, with 7 bases separating them.

This clone was counted a few times. The V and J genes are TRBV9 and TRBJ1-2; 7 bases line up with TRBD1. The CDR3 is 13 amino acids. Germline V CDR1 and CDR2: SGDLS, YYNGEE. After removal of 4 bases from V and 2 bases from J, the junction contained 2 bases not matched to a gene. CDR3 in DNA: TGTGCCAGCAGCACGGACAGGAACTATGGCTACACCTTC. Translated: CASSTDRNYGYTF.

This chain joins TRBV12-3 or TRBV12-4 and TRBJ1-1; D perhaps matches TRBD1 (5 bases). V was shortened by 9 bases and J by 1 base, with 9 bases between the two germline ends. The length of the CDR3 is 12 residues. DNA for the CDR3: TGTGCCAGTGGGGCAGGGAACACTGAAGCTTTCTTT. As protein: CASGAGNTEAFF.

The gene calls are TRBV18 and TRBJ1-5; D perhaps matches TRBD1 (6 bases). Germline V lookup: CDR1 KGHSH, CDR2 LQKENI. V was clipped by 4 bases and J by 1 base, with 14 bases between them. This CDR3 contains 16 residues. CDR3 sequence: CASSLNQGSSNQPQHF. The CDR3 nucleotides read TGTGCCAGCTCACTTAACCAGGGGAGCAGCAATCAGCCCCAGCATTTT.

This chain joins TRBV27 and TRBJ2-2, with a weak D call TRBD2 (6 bases). Trimming pared 1 base from V and 6 bases from J, leaving 18 bases between. The CDR3 is 17 residues long. The germline CDR1 and CDR2 sequences are MNHEY and SMNVEV (reference sequence). CDR3 amino acids: CASSLWYGGTAPGELFF. CDR3 nucleotide sequence: TGTGCCAGCAGTTTATGGTATGGAGGGACGGCACCCGGGGAGCTGTTTTTT.

The rearrangement links TRBV5-4 to TRBJ2-1, with 13 bases fitting TRBD2. The CDR3 contains 16 residues. Germline loops: CDR1 SGHNT, CDR2 YYREEE (reference sequence). V lost 0 bases, J lost 5 bases, and 2 bases stayed unmatched. The CDR3 region is CASSLGGLAGNNEQFF. In DNA, the CDR3 is TGTGCCAGCAGCTTGGGGGGACTAGCGGGAAACAATGAGCAGTTCTTC.

This chain joins TRBV24-1 and TRBJ2-3; 8 positions agree with TRBD1. This CDR3 has 15 residues. CDR1 and CDR2 from the germline V gene are KGHDR and SFDVKD. V dropped 3 bases and J dropped 6; count of bases not matched to a gene: 7. CDR3 sequence (DNA): TGTGCCACCAGTGATAACAGGGGGGTGCAGGATACGCAGTATTTT. This codes for CATSDNRGVQDTQYF.

This clone has a handful of counts. The chain joins TRBV3-1 (or the pseudogene TRBV3-2) to TRBJ2-1, with 11 bases aligning to TRBD2. The CDR3 spans 15 residues. The V segment lost 2 bases and the J segment 7 bases; nucleotides outside the gene matches: 4. From germline, CDR1 is LGHDT and CDR2 YNNKEL (reference sequence). For the CDR3, the DNA is TGTGCCAGCAGCCAACTAGCGGGAGGCCCAAATGAGCAGTTCTTC. Its translation is CASSQLAGGPNEQFF.